This T cell receptor (beta chain) came from a study of blood T cell repertoires in COVID-19. Study overall: The study drew acute and convalescent COVID-19 samples from the United States, Italy and Spain.

Trimming pared 3 bases from V and 7 bases from J, leaving 21 bases between. Germline CDR1 is SGHAT and CDR2 is FQNNGV. The length of the CDR3 is 16 residues. In the authors' methods: The authors estimated nucleated cell counts from reference gene primer amplification. Assay: immunoSEQ multiplex PCR; the TCRdb copy retains only in-frame clones and omits some. V and J calls and clone size are those listed in that table; D and trimming were worked out from the DNA. The profile shows nearly 110,000 clones, roughly 90% of them singletons. The sequenced sample consisted of peripheral blood. V is TRBV11-2 and J is TRBJ2-5, with D possibly matching TRBD1 (6 bases). This TCR was sampled from a middle-aged man with active or convalescent COVID-19. CDR3 amino acids: CASSFITGTSRGTQYF. CDR3 coding DNA: TGTGCCAGCAGCTTTATCACCGGGACATCCCGAGGGACCCAGTACTTC. Drawing the rest from reference TRBV11-2 and TRBJ2-5, the complete variable domain is EAGVAQSPRYKIIEKRQSVAFWCNPISGHATLYWYQQILGQGPKLLIQFQNNGVVDDSQLPKDRFSAERLKGVDSTLKIQPAKLEDSAVYLCASSFITGTSRGTQYFGPGTRLLVL.